Presented here are 25 T cell receptor beta chains from one specimen sequenced in a study of Graves' ophthalmopathy and Graves' hyperthyroidism. Amplifying from RNA transcripts, the study obtained TCR beta CDR3 regions. Second-round multiplex PCR came after a first-round RT-PCR that employed HTBI primers. Each CDR3 protein gets one entry after TCRdb re-called the multiplex PCR reads with MiXCR. This table has 300,000 to 450,000 distinct CDR3 sequences, about a sixth appearing once. The sequencing input was peripheral blood. Receptor source: an adult woman with stable Graves' hyperthyroidism.

At least ten counts were recorded for this clonotype. The DNA of the CDR3 is TGCGCCAGCAGTGAGCGACAGCCCACAGATACGCAGTATTTT. It encodes CASSERQPTDTQYF. This rearrangement joins TRBV10-1 to TRBJ2-3; perhaps TRBD1 as D (5 bases). This CDR3 has 14 residues. Trimming took off 2 bases at V and 2 bases at J, with 8 bases between the two ends. Germline loops: CDR1 WNHNN, CDR2 SYGVQD (reference sequence).

Notes on this clonotype: Mismatch with germline at one junction end may stem from a read error. The rearrangement links TRBV20-1 to TRBJ1-2; D gene uncertain. This CDR3 has 14 amino acids. Per the germline V gene, CDR1 is DFQATT and CDR2 is SNEGSKA (reference sequence). Here the CDR3 reads CSASHVVGFYGYSF. CDR3 nucleotide sequence: TGCAGTGCTAGTCATGTGGTAGGGTTCTATGGCTACAGCTTC.

This clonotype was observed many times. The chain couples TRBV12-3 or TRBV12-4 to TRBJ1-1; D gene uncertain. V gave up 5 bases and J gave up 3 bases, with 13 bases separating them. CDR3 length: 14 residues. The CDR3 region is CASSLLGRDTEAFF. In DNA, the CDR3 is TGTGCCAGCAGTCTTTTGGGAAGGGACACTGAAGCTTTCTTT.

This clonotype was seen ten or more times. This sequence joins TRBV28 and TRBJ1-2; D unresolved. The ends were cut back, 3 bases at V and 4 bases at J, with 12 bases in the middle. The germline CDR1 and CDR2 sequences are MDHEN and SYDVKM. CDR3 length: 14 residues. For the CDR3, the DNA is TGTGCCAGCAGTTTTAACAGCAGGATCTATGGCTACACCTTC. Its translation: CASSFNSRIYGYTF.

This clonotype has a count of ten or more. The chain links TRBV11-1 to TRBJ2-7, with no clear D. Germline CDR1 SGHAT, CDR2 FQDESV (reference sequence). The CDR3 sequence is 15 residues long. V was pared by 1 base and J by 3 bases, with 13 bases between. The CDR3 loop is CASSLDPIEFYEQYF. The CDR3 DNA sequence: TGTGCCAGCAGCTTAGACCCAATTGAATTCTACGAGCAGTACTTC.

In its sample, this clonotype was seen many times. The chain couples TRBV4-1 to TRBJ2-4; 9 bases agree with TRBD2. This CDR3 comprises 18 residues. Germline-derived CDR1 and CDR2 are MGHRA and YSYEKL. The V gene end was trimmed by 1 base and the J gene end by 2 bases; junction bases not matched to a gene: 9. CDR3 loop: CASSQGFVAGVTKNIQYF. DNA for the CDR3: TGCGCCAGCAGCCAAGGATTTGTAGCGGGAGTTACCAAAAACATTCAGTACTTC.

Concerning this clonotype itself: One junction end disagrees with the germline gene, perhaps due to a read error. The chain is built from TRBV29-1 and TRBJ1-1; weak D call: TRBD1 (6 bases). Germline CDR1 reads SQVTM; CDR2 reads ANQGSEA. The CDR3 runs to 14 residues. The CDR3 loop is CSVELGGPNTEASF. The CDR3 DNA is TGCAGCGTTGAATTAGGGGGACCGAACACTGAAGCTTCCTTT.

This clonotype was seen ten or more times. This chain joins TRBV5-1 and TRBJ1-1; 10 positions agree with TRBD1. CDR3 length: 15 residues. V lost 7 bases, J lost 4 bases, and 10 bases stayed unmatched. The germline V gene encodes CDR1 SGHRS and CDR2 YFSETQ. The CDR3 sequence: CASSEAGQGGTEAFF. DNA of the CDR3: TGCGCCAGCTCAGAGGCTGGACAGGGGGGCACTGAAGCTTTCTTT.

This clonotype was observed many times. This chain uses TRBV6-2 or TRBV6-3 with TRBJ1-2; the D gene is possibly TRBD1 (6 bases). CDR3 size: 16 residues. The V end was cut by 7 bases, the J end by 4 bases, with 22 bases between. Germline V gives CDR1 MNHEY, CDR2 SVGEGT. CDR3 bases: TGTGCCAGCAACGATTTAGCAGGGGAAACCTTCTATGGCTACACCTTC. Residues: CASNDLAGETFYGYTF.

This clonotype was counted many times. The chain carries TRBV27 and TRBJ1-1; no clear D. Germline lookup yields CDR1 MNHEY and CDR2 SMNVEV (reference sequence). The CDR3 is made up of 11 amino acids. The germline V and J ends were trimmed by 7 bases and 5 bases, with 8 bases remaining between them. This CDR3 is CASTWGTEAFF. DNA for the CDR3: TGTGCCAGCACGTGGGGAACTGAAGCTTTCTTT.

V usage is TRBV10-1 and J usage is TRBJ1-4; D gene unclear. The CDR3 spans 15 residues. The V end lost 4 bases, the J end lost 5 bases, and 14 bases lay between the germline ends. Looked up from germline, CDR1 is WNHNN and CDR2 is SYGVQD (reference sequence). CDR3 DNA: TGCGCCAGCAGTGGGAGTCCGGACGGGAATGAAAAACTGTTTTTT. Translated, it gives CASSGSPDGNEKLFF.

This clonotype was seen many times. The J gene is TRBJ2-7, the V gene TRBV20-1; D is ambiguous. Germline V gene lookup returns CDR1 DFQATT and CDR2 SNEGSKA (reference sequence). V lost 0 bases and J 4 bases, leaving 13 bases between the germline ends. This CDR3 spans 14 amino acids. The CDR3 nucleotides are TGCAGTGCTAGAGATCAACGTGGTCGATACGAGCAGTACTTC. It translates to CSARDQRGRYEQYF.

The J gene is TRBJ2-2, the V gene TRBV6-5; D call uncertain. Germline values: CDR1 MNHEY, CDR2 SVGAGI. V was pared by 6 bases and J by 3 bases, with 11 bases between. The CDR3 runs 14 residues. This chain's CDR3 is CASRYIQYTGELFF. In nucleotides, the CDR3 is TGTGCCAGCAGATACATACAGTACACCGGGGAGCTGTTTTTT.

This clonotype was detected many times. V is TRBV28 and J is TRBJ1-3; maybe TRBD1 (5 bases). The CDR3 loop spans 14 amino acids. The ends were cut back, 6 bases at V and 0 bases at J, with 9 bases in the middle. Germline-derived CDR1 and CDR2 are MDHEN and SYDVKM. The CDR3 spells CASSLQGSGNTIYF. The DNA of the CDR3 is TGTGCCAGCAGCCTCCAGGGCTCTGGAAACACCATATATTTT. The full variable domain, rest sourced from reference TRBV28 and TRBJ1-3, is DVKVTQSSRYLVKRTGEKVFLECVQDMDHENMFWYRQDPGLGLRLIYFSYDVKMKEKGDIPEGYSVSREKKERFSLILESASTNQTSMYLCASSLQGSGNTIYFGEGSWLTVV.

This clonotype was observed a handful of times. V gene TRBV19 combines with J gene TRBJ2-2; D gene unclear. V dropped 7 bases and J dropped 6 bases, with 18 bases sitting between them. CDR1 and CDR2 from the germline V gene are LNHDA and SQIVND (reference sequence). The CDR3 loop spans 15 amino acids. CDR3: CASIPGRQRPGELFF. CDR3 DNA sequence: TGTGCCAGTATCCCTGGACGCCAGAGACCCGGGGAGCTGTTTTTT.

This clonotype was counted many times. The rearrangement links TRBV12-5 to TRBJ2-7; 10 bases align to TRBD2. Germline CDR1 reads LGHNT; CDR2 reads FRNRAP. V was clipped by 0 bases and J by 3 bases; unmatched bases: 11. This CDR3 has 18 amino acids. This CDR3 is CASGLVGLAGVGDYEQYF. CDR3 nucleotide sequence: TGTGCTAGTGGTTTGGTAGGCCTAGCGGGAGTTGGGGACTACGAGCAGTACTTC.

This clonotype was picked up many times. V is TRBV2 and J is TRBJ1-1; no firm D call. Germline V CDR1 and CDR2: SNHLY, FYNNEI. The CDR3 has 14 amino acids. Trimming cost V 5 bases and J 1 base, with 11 bases left between them. The DNA of the CDR3 is TGTGCCAGCAGTCTAACGGACGGGAACACTGAAGCTTTCTTT. Translating it yields CASSLTDGNTEAFF.

This clonotype has just a few counts. The chain carries TRBV7-9 and TRBJ1-1; TRBD1 is a possible D gene (5 bases). The germline gives CDR1 SEHNR, CDR2 FQNEAQ (reference sequence). V lost 1 base to trimming and J lost 4 bases, with 13 bases between them. There are 15 residues in the CDR3. The CDR3 here is CASSLGAGRSTEAFF. The DNA for the CDR3 is TGTGCCAGCAGCTTAGGGGCAGGGAGGAGCACTGAAGCTTTCTTT.

In this sample, this clonotype turned up many times. The CDR3 bases are TGTGCCAGCAGCTTAGCGCTAGGGGTGAACACTGAAGCTTTCTTT. Translation: CASSLALGVNTEAFF. The chain combines TRBV7-6 with TRBJ1-1; tentatively, D is TRBD1 (5 bases). The length of the CDR3 is 15 residues. Germline values: CDR1 SGHVS, CDR2 FNYEAQ. The V end was cut by 0 bases, the J end by 0 bases, with 8 bases between.

This clonotype showed up many times. The rearrangement links TRBV24-1 to TRBJ2-7, with D perhaps TRBD2 (6 bases). Germline lookup yields CDR1 KGHDR and CDR2 SFDVKD. V was shortened by 5 bases and J by 2 bases, with 9 bases between the two germline ends. This CDR3 is built from 13 residues. CDR3 in amino acids: CATSGGVTYEQYF. In DNA form, the CDR3 reads TGTGCCACCAGTGGCGGGGTAACCTACGAGCAGTACTTC.

This chain connects TRBV5-1 to TRBJ2-7; D is unresolved. This CDR3 comprises 17 residues. Germline CDR1 is SGHRS and CDR2 is YFSETQ. V lost 0 bases and J lost 5, with 21 bases in between. CDR3 sequence: CASSLDFWRRSPNEQYF. CDR3 nucleotide sequence: TGCGCCAGCAGCTTGGATTTCTGGCGACGTTCGCCCAACGAGCAGTACTTC.

The table lists this clonotype with many counts. The rearrangement joins TRBV12-3 or TRBV12-4 to TRBJ1-2; 7 nucleotides agree with TRBD1. CDR3 length: 15 residues. V shed 4 bases and J 7 bases; nucleotides not matched to a gene: 12. CDR3 sequence reads: CASSSGQPVRIGYTF. The CDR3 nucleotides are TGTGCCAGCAGTTCGGGACAGCCTGTCCGTATTGGCTACACCTTC.

This clonotype was recorded many times. The chain carries TRBV29-1 and TRBJ1-2, with 7 bases that match TRBD1. This CDR3 has 12 amino acids. Germline assignment: CDR1 SQVTM and CDR2 ANQGSEA. V shed 6 bases and J 8 bases; nucleotides not matched to a gene: 9. The CDR3 protein is CSVRDSSSGYTF. Written as DNA, the CDR3 is TGCAGCGTCCGGGACAGCTCCAGCGGCTACACCTTC.

The chain combines TRBV19 with TRBJ1-1; D is ambiguous. CDR1 is LNHDA and CDR2 is SQIVND in the germline V gene (reference sequence). V lost 5 bases and J 0 bases, leaving 13 bases between the germline ends. The CDR3 has 15 amino acids. CDR3 sequence reads: CASSLAAALNTEAFF. The DNA for the CDR3 is TGTGCCAGTAGTTTGGCAGCCGCCCTGAACACTGAAGCTTTCTTT.

This clonotype was seen at least ten times. This chain's CDR3 is CASSLVPRTTEAFF. The DNA of the CDR3 is TGTGCCAGCAGCTTAGTACCGAGGACCACTGAAGCTTTCTTT. The chain couples TRBV7-2 to TRBJ1-1, with D unresolved. Germline V lookup: CDR1 SGHTA, CDR2 FQGNSA. The CDR3 runs 14 residues. The V and J ends lost 1 base and 4 bases respectively, with 10 bases between them. Supplemented by reference TRBV7-2 and TRBJ1-1, the full variable domain reads GAGVSQSPSNKVTEKGKDVELRCDPISGHTALYWYRQSLGQGLEFLIYFQGNSAPDKSGLPSDRFSAERTGGSVSTLTIQRTQQEDSAVYLCASSLVPRTTEAFFGQGTRLTVV.